Shown below are 9 T cell receptor beta chains from a single sample sequenced in a study of blood T cell repertoires in COVID-19. TCRdb's copy holds only in-frame clones and misses some; the assay was immunoSEQ multiplex PCR. This sample carries roughly 500,000 clones, approximately 92% of them seen once, and the ten largest clones take around 0.95%. The sequencing input was peripheral blood. The origin of the receptors is a man younger than 35 with COVID-19, enrolled during active disease.

The rearrangement uses TRBV9 and TRBJ2-2; possibly TRBD1 for D (6 bases). V lost 2 bases, J lost 6 bases, and 14 bases lay in between. CDR3 size: 15 residues. Germline-derived CDR1 and CDR2 are SGDLS and YYNGEE. CDR3 sequence: CASSVLSRGSGELFF. The CDR3 DNA sequence: TGTGCCAGCAGCGTTCTCTCAAGGGGGTCCGGGGAGCTGTTTTTT.

The chain carries TRBV30 and TRBJ1-6; 7 bases map to TRBD1. The CDR3 is made up of 15 amino acids. Per the germline V gene, CDR1 is GTSNPN and CDR2 is SVGIG (reference sequence). V shed 5 bases, J shed 0 bases, and the junction held 4 bases outside the gene matches. The CDR3 DNA sequence: TGTGCCTGGGCGGACAGGAGCTCCTATAATTCACCCCTCCACTTT. The encoded protein is CAWADRSSYNSPLHF.

The genes are TRBV7-8 and TRBJ2-1; 14 nucleotides match TRBD2. This CDR3 region has 18 residues. The J segment lost 9 bases and the V segment lost 6 bases, leaving 16 bases of the junction unmatched. Germline CDR1 SGHVS, CDR2 FQNEAQ. CDR3 in amino acids: CASSLTSGGAIIIREQFF. DNA of the CDR3: TGTGCCAGCAGTTTGACTAGCGGGGGGGCTATTATAATTCGTGAGCAGTTCTTC.

The V call is TRBV2, the J call TRBJ1-2; 7 bases align to TRBD1. The germline V gene has CDR1 SNHLY and CDR2 FYNNEI. V shed 4 bases, J shed 7 bases, and the junction held 9 bases outside the gene matches. The CDR3 covers 14 residues. In nucleotides, the CDR3 is TGTGCCAGCAGTGGACAGGGCGGCGTCCGTGGCTACACCTTC. It encodes CASSGQGGVRGYTF. Supplemented by reference TRBV2 and TRBJ1-2, the full variable domain reads EPEVTQTPSHQVTQMGQEVILRCVPISNHLYFYWYRQILGQKVEFLVSFYNNEISEKSEIFDDQFSVERPDGSNFTLKIRSTKLEDSAMYFCASSGQGGVRGYTFGSGTRLTVV.

The chain has TRBV5-5 and TRBJ1-1; no firm D call. CDR1 and CDR2 (germline): SGHKS, YYEKEE (reference sequence). This CDR3 spans 14 amino acids. V lost 0 bases and J 2 bases, leaving 8 bases between the germline ends. CDR3 nucleotides: TGTGCCAGCAGCTTGGGGGCAGATAACACTGAAGCTTTCTTT. This translates into CASSLGADNTEAFF. The entire variable domain, with the rest obtained from reference TRBV5-5 and TRBJ1-1, is as follows: DAGVTQSPTHLIKTRGQQVTLRCSPISGHKSVSWYQQVLGQGPQFIFQYYEKEERGRGNFPDRFSARQFPNYSSELNVNALLLGDSALYLCASSLGADNTEAFFGQGTRLTVV.

The table lists this clone with a count of one. V gene TRBV9 combines with J gene TRBJ1-3; D not resolved. This CDR3 comprises 15 residues. V was clipped by 3 bases and J by 1 base, with 11 bases between them. Germline V gene lookup returns CDR1 SGDLS and CDR2 YYNGEE. The CDR3 nucleotides read TGTGCCAGCAGCGCAGTTTCGGGGTCTGGAAACACCATATATTTT. Translated: CASSAVSGSGNTIYF.

This clone was found a few times. The V gene is TRBV11-2, the J gene TRBJ1-4; D is perhaps TRBD1 (6 bases). The CDR3 extends over 15 amino acids. The germline V gene has CDR1 SGHAT and CDR2 FQNNGV. The V gene lost 3 bases and the J gene lost 4 bases, with 12 bases spanning the gap. CDR3 bases: TGTGCCAGCAGCTTCGGGACACGGGATAATGAAAAACTGTTTTTT. Translated, it gives CASSFGTRDNEKLFF.

This chain links TRBV6-1 with TRBJ2-5; TRBD1 matches 8 bases. This CDR3 is 14 amino acids long. J was trimmed by 6 bases and V by 1 base; bases with no gene match: 4. Germline CDR1 and CDR2: MNHNS and SASEGT. Here the CDR3 DNA reads TGTGCCAGCAGTGAAGGGACAGGGTGGCAGACCCAGTACTTC. Amino acids: CASSEGTGWQTQYF.

V usage is TRBV3-1 (or the pseudogene TRBV3-2) and J usage is TRBJ2-7; 8 bases match TRBD1. Germline assignment: CDR1 LGHDT and CDR2 YNNKEL (reference sequence). The CDR3 runs to 15 residues. J lost 5 bases, V lost 3 bases, and 9 bases had no gene match. CDR3 region: CASSHPGLTGDEQYF. Here the CDR3 DNA reads TGTGCCAGCAGCCACCCCGGATTGACAGGGGACGAGCAGTACTTC.